The 8 T cell receptor beta chains presented below share a single source sample, sequenced in a study of blood T cell repertoires in COVID-19. Sequencing was performed with immunoSEQ multiplex PCR; in TCRdb, only in-frame clones are kept and a portion is missing. Among approximately 250,000 clones listed, 88% were seen once. Sequenced input: PBMCs or T cells enriched from blood (not recorded which). The source is a woman in her sixties or seventies in a cohort exposed to, infected with or recovered from COVID-19 (not recorded which).

This clone was seen only once. This chain links TRBV7-2 with TRBJ1-2; D gene uncertain. The CDR3 is 13 amino acids. Germline assignment: CDR1 SGHTA and CDR2 FQGNSA. Trimming stripped 3 bases from V and 2 bases from J, with 7 bases between. CDR3: CASSLSPNYGYTF. The CDR3 DNA is TGTGCCAGCAGCTTGAGCCCCAACTATGGCTACACCTTC. Looking up the rest from reference TRBV7-2 and TRBJ1-2 gives the full variable domain: GAGVSQSPSNKVTEKGKDVELRCDPISGHTALYWYRQSLGQGLEFLIYFQGNSAPDKSGLPSDRFSAERTGGSVSTLTIQRTQQEDSAVYLCASSLSPNYGYTFGSGTRLTVV.

This chain connects TRBV4-2 to TRBJ2-6; D uncertain. The ends were cut back, 5 bases at V and 0 bases at J, with 11 bases in the middle. This CDR3 has 16 residues. Germline V CDR1 and CDR2: LGHNA, YNFKEQ. CDR3: CASSSRLDSGANVLTF. CDR3 sequence (DNA): TGTGCCAGCAGCTCGAGACTCGACTCTGGGGCCAACGTCCTGACTTTC.

This rearrangement joins TRBV7-9 to TRBJ1-6; 8 nucleotides align to TRBD1. Germline V gene sequence: CDR1 SEHNR, CDR2 FQNEAQ (reference sequence). After removal of 0 bases from V and 9 bases from J, the junction contained 4 bases not matched to a gene. The CDR3 is 15 amino acids. CDR3: CASSLASRGLSPLHF. In nucleotides, the CDR3 is TGTGCCAGCAGCTTAGCGTCCAGGGGGCTTTCACCCCTCCACTTT.

This sequence joins TRBV28 and TRBJ2-3; D is uncertain. Germline V gene lookup returns CDR1 MDHEN and CDR2 SYDVKM. Between the trimmed V and J ends, which lost 7 bases and 3 bases, there was a span of 5 bases. The CDR3 length is 11 residues. CDR3 amino acids: CASTSTDTQYF. CDR3 bases: TGTGCCAGCACCTCTACAGATACGCAGTATTTT.

The genes are TRBV19 and TRBJ2-2; D is possibly TRBD2 (5 bases). Germline CDR1 LNHDA, CDR2 SQIVND (reference sequence). The length of the CDR3 is 15 residues. The ends were cut back, 7 bases at V and 1 base at J, with 13 bases in the middle. CDR3 sequence reads: CASMAGELNTGELFF. CDR3 sequence (DNA): TGTGCCAGTATGGCGGGCGAACTGAACACCGGGGAGCTGTTTTTT.

The chain combines TRBV10-3 with TRBJ2-7; possible D gene TRBD1, 6 bases. CDR1 and CDR2 (germline): ENHRY, SYGVKD. Trimming took off 0 bases at V and 0 bases at J, with 6 bases between the two ends. CDR3 length: 14 residues. The CDR3 DNA sequence: TGTGCCATCAGTGAGTCGGACAGCTCCTACGAGCAGTACTTC. It yields the protein CAISESDSSYEQYF.

The chain has TRBV28 and TRBJ2-1; D possibly corresponds to TRBD2 (6 bases). The CDR3 is made up of 14 amino acids. Germline V gene sequence: CDR1 MDHEN, CDR2 SYDVKM. V was pared by 3 bases and J by 5 bases, with 11 bases between. CDR3 sequence: CASSFPGAHNEQFF. The DNA of the CDR3 is TGTGCCAGCAGTTTCCCGGGAGCACACAATGAGCAGTTCTTC.

This chain connects TRBV5-1 to TRBJ2-1, with D maybe TRBD2 (5 bases). CDR1 is SGHRS and CDR2 is YFSETQ in the germline V gene. The CDR3 is 15 amino acids. Trimming removed 8 bases at V and 0 bases at J, with 15 bases between. CDR3 nucleotides: TGCGCCAGTAAGTGGACTGAGAGCTCCTACAATGAGCAGTTCTTC. As protein: CASKWTESSYNEQFF.